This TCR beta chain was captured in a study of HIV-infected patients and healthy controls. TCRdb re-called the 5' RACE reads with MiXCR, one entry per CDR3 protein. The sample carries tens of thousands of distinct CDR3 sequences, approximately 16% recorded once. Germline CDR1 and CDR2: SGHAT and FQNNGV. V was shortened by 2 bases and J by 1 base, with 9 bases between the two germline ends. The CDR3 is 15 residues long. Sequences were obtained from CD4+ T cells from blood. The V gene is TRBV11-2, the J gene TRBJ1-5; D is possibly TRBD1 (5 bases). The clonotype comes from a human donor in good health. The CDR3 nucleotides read TGTGCCAGCAGCTTATCCCCAGGGAGCAATCAGCCCCAGCATTTT. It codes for CASSLSPGSNQPQHF.